This T cell receptor beta chain derives from a study of HIV-infected patients and healthy controls. TCRdb reprocessed the 5' RACE reads with MiXCR, giving one entry per CDR3 protein. Of 55,000 to 70,000 distinct CDR3 sequences in the sample, over 15% are singletons; the top ten hold 1.1% to 1.5%. Germline V CDR1 and CDR2: SNHLY, FYNNEI. V lost 5 bases, J lost 0 bases, and 14 bases lay in between. The CDR3 spans 16 residues. The chain couples TRBV2 to TRBJ1-5; no clear D. This TCR was recovered from a human donor in good health. Sequenced input: CD4+ T cells from blood. CDR3 in amino acids: CASSPRAQYSNQPQHF. The CDR3 DNA is TGTGCCAGCAGTCCGCGGGCTCAATATAGCAATCAGCCCCAGCATTTT.